Described below is a single T cell receptor (beta chain) sequence and its context. Trimming removed 6 bases from V and 10 bases from J, with 13 bases in between. From germline, CDR1 is MNHEY and CDR2 SVGAGI. CDR3 size: 11 residues. TCRdb's table, derived via immunoSEQ multiplex PCR, lists solely in-frame clones and lacks some. The table shows a few hundred thousand clones, with approximately 82% occurring only once. The data were taken from a study of blood T cell repertoires in COVID-19. The overall study: Spain, Italy and the United States supplied samples that represented acute and convalescent COVID-19.

This sequence joins TRBV6-5 and TRBJ2-7, with a tentative D call TRBD1 (6 bases). This clonotype was sampled from a woman younger than 35 with acute or convalescent COVID-19. The specimen was peripheral blood. In DNA form, the CDR3 reads TGTGCCAGCAGGCGAACAGGGAAACAGTACTTC. This codes for CASRRTGKQYF.